These T cell receptor beta chains were read from a single sample in a study of metastatic and nonmetastatic thyroid tumors. TCRdb re-processed the PCR reads through MiXCR. The sample lists roughly 71,000 clones; less than 20% were seen once. Material for sequencing was blood. Source of these receptors: a female donor with papillary thyroid cancer or a benign thyroid nodule (not recorded which). Some clones in this sample may be carry-over from other donors' samples. The CDR3 runs from the conserved cysteine through the conserved F or W. D genes are given only for firm matches. Not every row has a clone size; where given, it reads once, few, many or a size class.

clone size	V gene	D gene	J gene	CDR3 protein	CDR3 DNA
many	TRBV12-3/TRBV12-4	TRBD1	TRBJ1-1	CASSLYTGVFAFF	TGTGCCAGCAGTTTATATACAGGGGTGTTCGCTTTCTTT
many	TRBV19	.	TRBJ1-2	CASSIQAGGHYGYTF	TGTGCCAGTAGTATCCAGGCGGGAGGGCACTATGGCTACACCTTC
.	TRBV27	.	TRBJ2-2	CASSTQSNTGELFF	TGTGCCAGCAGTACGCAGTCGAACACCGGGGAGCTGTTTTTT
few	TRBV10-3	.	TRBJ2-1	CAIGLDNNNEQFF	TGTGCCATCGGCTTGGACAACAACAATGAGCAGTTCTTC
.	TRBV2	.	TRBJ1-2	CASSELGELVYGYTF	TGTGCCAGCAGTGAATTGGGGGAGTTAGTCTATGGCTACACCTTC
few	TRBV27	.	TRBJ1-2	CASSSDGSYGYTF	TGTGCCAGCAGTTCGGACGGATCTTATGGCTACACCTTC
.	TRBV3-1	.	TRBJ1-3	CASSRQGINSGNTIYF	TGTGCCAGCAGCCGTCAGGGGATAAACTCTGGAAACACCATATATTTT
many	TRBV5-6	TRBD2	TRBJ2-5	CASSPGLAGGETQYF	TGTGCCAGCAGCCCGGGACTAGCGGGAGGAGAGACCCAGTACTTC
many	TRBV10-3	.	TRBJ2-2	CAISASQGINTGELFF	TGTGCCATCAGCGCCAGCCAGGGGATCAACACCGGGGAGCTGTTTTTT
many	TRBV19	TRBD1	TRBJ1-6	CASSLPGTVVSPLHF	TGTGCCAGTAGTCTCCCCGGGACAGTGGTCTCACCCCTCCACTTT
.	TRBV6-2/TRBV6-3	TRBD1	TRBJ2-7	CASSYPTGGSYEQYF	TGTGCCAGCAGTTACCCAACAGGGGGCTCCTACGAGCAGTACTTC
.	TRBV30	.	TRBJ2-1	CAWGESSYNEQFF	TGTGCCTGGGGGGAGAGCTCCTACAATGAGCAGTTCTTC
many	TRBV11-1	TRBD2	TRBJ2-3	CASTPPGTSGTSTDTQYF	TGTGCCAGCACCCCGCCCGGGACTAGCGGAACAAGCACAGATACGCAGTATTTT